This T cell receptor (beta chain) was profiled in a study of identical twins. The CDR3 loop spans 12 amino acids. The V and J ends lost 4 bases and 2 bases respectively, with 5 bases between them. This clonotype has a count of ten or more. Its antigen is undetermined. Study-wide results and limits: Models predicted less out-of-frame TCR alpha sharing in monozygotic twins than was found.

TCRdb reanalysed the 5' RACE reads using MiXCR and keeps one entry per CDR3 protein. The data show 600,000 to 800,000 distinct CDR3 sequences, about 20% seen once. This sample was also put to use in a study of T cells expressing NK-cell markers.

The TCR comes from a woman younger than 35 in good health. Sequencing was performed on PBMCs. The chain joins TRBV12-3 or TRBV12-4 to TRBJ1-1, with D unclear. CDR3 loop: CASSWANTEAFF. The CDR3 DNA reads TGTGCCAGCAGTTGGGCTAACACTGAAGCTTTCTTT.